This T cell receptor (beta chain) originates from a study of T-cell memory formation after mild COVID-19. Findings and caveats of the study: Researchers could not confirm that second-wave clones peaking on day 37 targeted SARS-CoV-2. A balance of CD4 and CD8 characterized clones contracting day 15 to 85, whereas later expanders leaned CD4+.

A note on this clonotype: Its antigen is unidentified.

TCRdb called the 5' RACE reads again in MiXCR, with one record for every CDR3 protein. The profile shows hundreds of thousands of distinct CDR3 sequences, 20% of them singletons. Trimming removed 5 bases from V and 9 bases from J; junction bases left unmatched: 5. Germline lookup yields CDR1 DFQATT and CDR2 SNEGSKA (reference sequence). CDR3 size: 13 residues. The chain couples TRBV20-1 to TRBJ2-1; TRBD2 matches at 12 bases. Specimen: PBMCs or a T cell subset sorted from them (not recorded which). The TCR sequence derives from an adult woman who had mild COVID-19 (a few samples of this study predate the infection). Cell type and time point are not known. The CDR3 nucleotides read TGCAGTGCTTGGACTAGCGGGAATCCTGAGCAGTTCTTC. Translating it yields CSAWTSGNPEQFF.